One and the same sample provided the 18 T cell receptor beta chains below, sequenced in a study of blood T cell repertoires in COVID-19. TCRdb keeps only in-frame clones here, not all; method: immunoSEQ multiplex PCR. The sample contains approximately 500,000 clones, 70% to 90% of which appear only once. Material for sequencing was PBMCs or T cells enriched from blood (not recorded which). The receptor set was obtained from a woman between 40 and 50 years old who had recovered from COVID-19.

CDR3 coding DNA: TGCAGCGTTCGGTATAATGAAAAACTGTTTTTT. Translating gives CSVRYNEKLFF. The rearrangement uses TRBV29-1 and TRBJ1-4; D ambiguous. The CDR3 length is 11 residues. Deletions cut 5 bases from V and 4 bases from J, with 5 bases between. CDR1 is SQVTM and CDR2 is ANQGSEA in the germline V gene.

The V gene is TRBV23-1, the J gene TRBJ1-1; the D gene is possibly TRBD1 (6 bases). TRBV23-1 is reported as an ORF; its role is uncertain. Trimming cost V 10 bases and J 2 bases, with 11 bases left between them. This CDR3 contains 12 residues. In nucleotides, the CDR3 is TGCGCCACCCCACAGGGAAACACTGAAGCTTTCTTT. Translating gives CATPQGNTEAFF.

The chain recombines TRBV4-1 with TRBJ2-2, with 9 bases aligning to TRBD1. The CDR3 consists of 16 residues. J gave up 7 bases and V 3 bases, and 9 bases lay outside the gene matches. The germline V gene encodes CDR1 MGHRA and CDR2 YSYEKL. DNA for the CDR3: TGCGCCAGCAGCCACGGACAGGGGTCGACGGGCGGGGAGCTGTTTTTT. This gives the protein CASSHGQGSTGGELFF.

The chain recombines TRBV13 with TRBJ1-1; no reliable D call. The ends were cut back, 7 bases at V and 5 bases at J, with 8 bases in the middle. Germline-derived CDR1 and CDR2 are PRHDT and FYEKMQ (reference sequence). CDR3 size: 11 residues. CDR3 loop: CASTRLTEAFF. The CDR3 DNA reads TGTGCCAGCACACGACTGACTGAAGCTTTCTTT.

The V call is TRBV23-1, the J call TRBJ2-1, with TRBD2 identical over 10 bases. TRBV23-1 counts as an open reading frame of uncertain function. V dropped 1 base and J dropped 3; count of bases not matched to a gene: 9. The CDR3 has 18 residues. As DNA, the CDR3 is TGCGCCAGCAGTCAATGGCTAGCGGGAGAGGAGGACTACAATGAGCAGTTCTTC. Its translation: CASSQWLAGEEDYNEQFF.

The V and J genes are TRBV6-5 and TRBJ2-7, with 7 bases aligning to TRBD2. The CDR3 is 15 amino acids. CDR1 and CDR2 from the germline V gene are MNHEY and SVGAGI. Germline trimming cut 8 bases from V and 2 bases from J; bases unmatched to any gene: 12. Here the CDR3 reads CASQGGAGYPYEQYF. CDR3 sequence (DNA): TGTGCCAGCCAAGGAGGAGCGGGGTATCCCTACGAGCAGTACTTC.

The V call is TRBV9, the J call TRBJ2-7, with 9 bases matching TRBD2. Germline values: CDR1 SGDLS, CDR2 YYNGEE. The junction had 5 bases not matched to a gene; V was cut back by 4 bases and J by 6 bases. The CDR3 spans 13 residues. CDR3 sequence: CASSTIAGAEQYF. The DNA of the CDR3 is TGTGCCAGCAGCACCATAGCGGGAGCCGAGCAGTACTTC.

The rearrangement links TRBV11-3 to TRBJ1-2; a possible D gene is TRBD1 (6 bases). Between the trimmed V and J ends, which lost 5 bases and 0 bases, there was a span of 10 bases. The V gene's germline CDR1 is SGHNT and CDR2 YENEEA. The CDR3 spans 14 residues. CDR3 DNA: TGTGCCAGCAGCCCCGGGACAACTAACTATGGCTACACCTTC. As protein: CASSPGTTNYGYTF. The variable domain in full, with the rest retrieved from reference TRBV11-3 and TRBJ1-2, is EAGVVQSPRYKIIEKKQPVAFWCNPISGHNTLYWYLQNLGQGPELLIRYENEEAVDDSQLPKDRFSAERLKGVDSTLKIQPAELGDSAVYLCASSPGTTNYGYTFGSGTRLTVV.

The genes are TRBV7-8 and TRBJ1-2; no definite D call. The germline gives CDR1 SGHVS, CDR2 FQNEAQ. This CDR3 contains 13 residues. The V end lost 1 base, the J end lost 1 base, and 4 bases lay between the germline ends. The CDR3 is CASSLVRNYGYTF. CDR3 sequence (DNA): TGTGCCAGCAGCTTAGTGCGTAACTATGGCTACACCTTC.

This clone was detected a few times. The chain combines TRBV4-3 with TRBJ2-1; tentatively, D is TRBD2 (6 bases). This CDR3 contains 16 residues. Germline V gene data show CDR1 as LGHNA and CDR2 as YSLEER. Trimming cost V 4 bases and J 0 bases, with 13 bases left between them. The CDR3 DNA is TGCGCCAGCAGCCTCGCGAGGAGGGACTCCTACAATGAGCAGTTCTTC. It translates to CASSLARRDSYNEQFF.

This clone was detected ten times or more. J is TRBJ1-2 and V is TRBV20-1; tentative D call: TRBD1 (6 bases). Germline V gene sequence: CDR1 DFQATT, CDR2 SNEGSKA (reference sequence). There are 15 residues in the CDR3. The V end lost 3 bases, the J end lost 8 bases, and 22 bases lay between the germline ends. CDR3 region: CSASGGSGGPLGYTF. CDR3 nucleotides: TGCAGTGCTAGTGGCGGGTCGGGGGGGCCTTTAGGCTACACCTTC.

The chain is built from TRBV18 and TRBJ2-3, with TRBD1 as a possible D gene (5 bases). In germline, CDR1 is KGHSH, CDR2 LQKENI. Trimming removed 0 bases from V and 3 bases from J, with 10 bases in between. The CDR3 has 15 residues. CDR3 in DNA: TGTGCCAGCTCACCACCAGGGGCCTGGACAGATACGCAGTATTTT. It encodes CASSPPGAWTDTQYF. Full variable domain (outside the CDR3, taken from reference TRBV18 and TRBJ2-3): NAGVMQNPRHLVRRRGQEARLRCSPMKGHSHVYWYRQLPEEGLKFMVYLQKENIIDESGMPKERFSAEFPKEGPSILRIQQVVRGDSAAYFCASSPPGAWTDTQYFGPGTRLTVL.

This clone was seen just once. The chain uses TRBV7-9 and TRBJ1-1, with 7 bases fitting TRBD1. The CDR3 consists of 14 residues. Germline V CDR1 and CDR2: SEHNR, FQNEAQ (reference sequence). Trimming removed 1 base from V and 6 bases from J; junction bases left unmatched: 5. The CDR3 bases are TGTGCCAGCAGCTTAGAAGGGGGCGCGTCTGAAGCTTTCTTT. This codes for CASSLEGGASEAFF.

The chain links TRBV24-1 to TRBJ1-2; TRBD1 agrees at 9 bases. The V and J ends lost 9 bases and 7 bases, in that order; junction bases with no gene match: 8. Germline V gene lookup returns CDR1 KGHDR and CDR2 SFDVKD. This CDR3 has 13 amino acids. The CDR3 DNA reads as TGTGCCACCGCATTAACAGGGGGCTCTGGCTACACCTTC. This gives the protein CATALTGGSGYTF.

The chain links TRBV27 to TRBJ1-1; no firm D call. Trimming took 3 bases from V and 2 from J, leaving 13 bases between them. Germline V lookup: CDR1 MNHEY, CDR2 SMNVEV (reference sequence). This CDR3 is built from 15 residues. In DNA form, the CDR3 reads TGTGCCAGCAGTTTCGGTATAGGAGGCAACACTGAAGCTTTCTTT. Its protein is CASSFGIGGNTEAFF.

The CDR3 protein is CASSLLDSLANYGYTF. In nucleotides, the CDR3 is TGTGCCAGCAGTTTACTAGATTCCCTAGCTAACTATGGCTACACCTTC. This chain links TRBV28 with TRBJ1-2; unclear D gene. Germline-derived CDR1 and CDR2 are MDHEN and SYDVKM. V shed 2 bases and J shed 0 bases, with 13 bases lying between them. The CDR3 spans 16 residues.

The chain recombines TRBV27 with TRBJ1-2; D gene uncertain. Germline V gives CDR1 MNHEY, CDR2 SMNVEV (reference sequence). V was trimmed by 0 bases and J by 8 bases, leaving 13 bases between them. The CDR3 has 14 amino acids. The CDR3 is CASSLSAGVRGYTF. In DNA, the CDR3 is TGTGCCAGCAGTTTATCGGCCGGGGTGAGGGGCTACACCTTC.

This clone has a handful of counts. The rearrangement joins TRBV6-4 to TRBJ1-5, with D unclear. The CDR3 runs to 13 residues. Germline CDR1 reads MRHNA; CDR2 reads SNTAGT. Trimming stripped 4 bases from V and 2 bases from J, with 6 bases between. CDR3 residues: CASSVNGNQPQHF. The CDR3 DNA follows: TGTGCCAGCAGTGTCAATGGCAATCAGCCCCAGCATTTT.